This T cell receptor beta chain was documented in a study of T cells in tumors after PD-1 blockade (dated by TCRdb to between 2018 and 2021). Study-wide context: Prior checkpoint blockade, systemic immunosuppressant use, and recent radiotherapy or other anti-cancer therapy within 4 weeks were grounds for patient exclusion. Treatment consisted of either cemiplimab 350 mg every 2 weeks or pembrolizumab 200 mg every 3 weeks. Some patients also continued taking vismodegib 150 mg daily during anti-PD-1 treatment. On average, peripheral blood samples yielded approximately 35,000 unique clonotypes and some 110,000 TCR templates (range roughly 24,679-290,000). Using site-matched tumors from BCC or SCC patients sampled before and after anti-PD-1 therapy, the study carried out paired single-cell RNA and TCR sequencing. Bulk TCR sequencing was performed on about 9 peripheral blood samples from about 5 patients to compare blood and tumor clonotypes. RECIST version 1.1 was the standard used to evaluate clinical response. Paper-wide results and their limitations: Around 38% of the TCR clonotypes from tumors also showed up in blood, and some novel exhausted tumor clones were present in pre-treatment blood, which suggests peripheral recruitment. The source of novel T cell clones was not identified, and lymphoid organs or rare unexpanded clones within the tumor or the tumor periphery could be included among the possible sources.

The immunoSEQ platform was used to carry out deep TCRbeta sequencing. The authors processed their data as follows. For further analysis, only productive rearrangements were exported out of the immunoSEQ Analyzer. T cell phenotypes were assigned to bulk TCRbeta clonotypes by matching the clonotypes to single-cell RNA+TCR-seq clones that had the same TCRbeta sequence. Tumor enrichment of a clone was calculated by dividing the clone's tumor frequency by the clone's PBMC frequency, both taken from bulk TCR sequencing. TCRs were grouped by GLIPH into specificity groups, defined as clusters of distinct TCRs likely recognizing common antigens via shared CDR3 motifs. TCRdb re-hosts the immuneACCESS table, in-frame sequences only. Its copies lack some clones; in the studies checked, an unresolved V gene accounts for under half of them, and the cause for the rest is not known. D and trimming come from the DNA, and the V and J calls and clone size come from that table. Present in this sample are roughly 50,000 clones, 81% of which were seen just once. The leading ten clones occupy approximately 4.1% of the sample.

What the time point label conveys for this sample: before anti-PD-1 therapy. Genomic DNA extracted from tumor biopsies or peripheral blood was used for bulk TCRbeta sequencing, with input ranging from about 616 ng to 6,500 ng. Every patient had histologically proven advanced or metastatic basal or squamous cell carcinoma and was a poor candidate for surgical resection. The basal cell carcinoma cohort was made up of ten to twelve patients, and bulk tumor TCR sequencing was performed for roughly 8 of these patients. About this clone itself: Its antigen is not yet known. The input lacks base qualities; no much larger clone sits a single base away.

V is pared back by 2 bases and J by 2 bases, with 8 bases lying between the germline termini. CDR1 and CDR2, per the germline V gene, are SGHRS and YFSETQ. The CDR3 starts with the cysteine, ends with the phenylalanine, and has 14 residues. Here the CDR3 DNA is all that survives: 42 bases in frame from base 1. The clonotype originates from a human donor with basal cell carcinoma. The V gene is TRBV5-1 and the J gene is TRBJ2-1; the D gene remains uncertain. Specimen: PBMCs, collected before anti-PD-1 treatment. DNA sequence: TGCGCCAGCAGCTTTAAGGGCCCCTACAATGAGCAGTTCTTC. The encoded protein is CASSFKGPYNEQFF.